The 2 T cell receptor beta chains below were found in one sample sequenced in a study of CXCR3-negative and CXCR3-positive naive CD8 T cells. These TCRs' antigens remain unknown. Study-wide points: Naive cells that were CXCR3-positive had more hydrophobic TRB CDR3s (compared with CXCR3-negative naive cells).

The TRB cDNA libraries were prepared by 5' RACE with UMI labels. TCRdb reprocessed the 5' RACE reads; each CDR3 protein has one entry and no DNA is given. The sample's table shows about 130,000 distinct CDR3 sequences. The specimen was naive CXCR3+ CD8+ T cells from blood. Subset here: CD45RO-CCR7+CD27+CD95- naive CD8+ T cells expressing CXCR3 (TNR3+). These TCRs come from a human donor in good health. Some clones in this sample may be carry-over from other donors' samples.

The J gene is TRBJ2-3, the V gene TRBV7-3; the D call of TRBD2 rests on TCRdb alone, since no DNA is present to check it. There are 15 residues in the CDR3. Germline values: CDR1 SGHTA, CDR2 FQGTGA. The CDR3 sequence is CASSPTGLLTDTQYF.

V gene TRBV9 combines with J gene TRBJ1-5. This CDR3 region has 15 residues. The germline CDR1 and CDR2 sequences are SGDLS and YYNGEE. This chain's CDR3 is CASGSGDYSNQPQHF.